Shown below are 31 T cell receptor beta chains from a single sample sequenced in a study of blood T cell repertoires in COVID-19. Sequenced by immunoSEQ multiplex PCR; TCRdb stores in-frame clones only, minus some. Among around 91,000 clones listed, approximately 81% were seen once. The sample was peripheral blood. These receptors originate from a man of 80 years or more with acute or convalescent COVID-19.

The chain recombines TRBV28 with TRBJ2-5; perhaps TRBD1 as D (5 bases). V gave up 3 bases and J gave up 1 base, with 12 bases separating them. CDR1 is MDHEN, CDR2 SYDVKM, per germline. The CDR3 runs to 15 residues. The chain's CDR3 is CASSFKGAFQETQYF. CDR3 nucleotide sequence: TGTGCCAGCAGTTTTAAAGGGGCATTCCAAGAGACCCAGTACTTC.

V and J are TRBV30 and TRBJ1-4; TRBD1 agrees at 7 bases. Unmatched junction bases numbered 15, after V lost 1 base and J lost 10 bases. This CDR3 has 16 amino acids. CDR1 GTSNPN and CDR2 SVGIG come from the germline V gene (reference sequence). The DNA for the CDR3 is TGTGCCTGGAGTGGATCTCAGGGACAGCTAGGGGGAAAACTGTTTTTT. Protein: CAWSGSQGQLGGKLFF.

This clone turned up a few times. This CDR3 is CASSQDTGHGYTF. The DNA of the CDR3 is TGTGCCAGCAGCCAAGATACAGGGCATGGCTACACCTTC. This chain connects TRBV3-1 (or the pseudogene TRBV3-2) to TRBJ1-2; a weak D match, TRBD1 (6 bases). The V gene lost 0 bases and the J gene lost 6 bases, with 8 bases spanning the gap. Per the germline V gene, CDR1 is LGHDT and CDR2 is YNNKEL (reference sequence). CDR3 size: 13 residues.

V gene TRBV5-4 combines with J gene TRBJ2-1, with 9 positions matching TRBD2. V shed 7 bases, J shed 6 bases, and the junction held 11 bases outside the gene matches. Per the germline V gene, CDR1 is SGHNT and CDR2 is YYREEE (reference sequence). The CDR3 is 15 amino acids. The CDR3 bases are TGTGCCAGCGGGACCAGCGGGAGGTCTGCCAATGAGCAGTTCTTC. Amino acid sequence: CASGTSGRSANEQFF.

V gene TRBV5-1 combines with J gene TRBJ1-1; 9 positions match TRBD1. The V and J ends lost 0 bases and 7 bases, in that order; junction bases with no gene match: 16. The CDR3 consists of 18 residues. Germline CDR1 and CDR2: SGHRS and YFSETQ. The CDR3: CASSLAKGTGTFLVEAFF. DNA of the CDR3: TGCGCCAGCAGCTTGGCCAAAGGGACAGGGACCTTCCTCGTTGAAGCTTTCTTT.

The CDR3 here is CASSRQGGHGGVYGYTF. As DNA, the CDR3 is TGTGCCAGCAGCCGACAGGGGGGTCATGGGGGCGTTTATGGCTACACCTTC. V is TRBV6-6 and J is TRBJ1-2; 9 positions match TRBD1. This CDR3 has 17 residues. V was pared by 6 bases and J by 5 bases, with 16 bases of the junction left unmatched. The germline V gene has CDR1 MNHNY and CDR2 SVGAGI (reference sequence).

The chain carries TRBV19 and TRBJ2-5, with a tentative D call TRBD2 (5 bases). The CDR3 is 13 residues long. CDR1 and CDR2 (germline): LNHDA, SQIVND (reference sequence). Trimming stripped 3 bases from V and 9 bases from J, with 14 bases between. The CDR3 reads CASSMSESAAQYF. In DNA form, the CDR3 reads TGTGCCAGTAGTATGTCAGAATCAGCGGCCCAGTACTTC.

Only one count was recorded for this clone. The chain recombines TRBV27 with TRBJ2-5, with D perhaps matching TRBD1 (6 bases). V lost 5 bases, J lost 2 bases, and 12 bases lay in between. Germline CDR1 and CDR2: MNHEY and SMNVEV (reference sequence). The CDR3 sequence is 14 residues long. The CDR3 DNA follows: TGTGCCAGCAGTCGGACAGTTATGCAAGAGACCCAGTACTTC. It yields the protein CASSRTVMQETQYF.

The chain has TRBV6-6 and TRBJ1-5; 7 bases map to TRBD1. V gave up 9 bases and J gave up 3 bases; unmatched junction bases: 5. The CDR3 is 13 amino acids. Germline CDR1 is MNHNY and CDR2 is SVGAGI (reference sequence). The CDR3 bases are TGTGCCAGTGACAGGGTTGACAATCAGCCCCAGCATTTT. Encoded protein: CASDRVDNQPQHF.

This clone was found once. V gene TRBV7-3 combines with J gene TRBJ1-2, with unresolved D. Looked up from germline, CDR1 is SGHTA and CDR2 is FQGTGA. Deletions cut 5 bases from V and 0 bases from J, with 7 bases between. The CDR3 sequence is 13 residues long. CDR3 DNA sequence: TGTGCCAGCAGCCAGAAAGCTAACTATGGCTACACCTTC. It yields the protein CASSQKANYGYTF.

This chain connects TRBV16 to TRBJ2-5; the match to TRBD2 covers 11 bases. The CDR3 is 15 residues long. J gave up 3 bases and V 0 bases, and 0 bases lay outside the gene matches. CDR1 KGHSY and CDR2 FQNENV come from the germline V gene. The CDR3 is CASSQSGLAEETQYF. The CDR3, as DNA: TGTGCCAGCAGCCAATCGGGACTAGCGGAAGAGACCCAGTACTTC.

The CDR3 DNA reads TGCGCCAGCAAACAACCTAGGCAAGAGACCCAGTACTTC. Amino acid sequence: CASKQPRQETQYF. V usage is TRBV5-1 and J usage is TRBJ2-5, with unresolved D. V lost 6 bases to trimming and J lost 2 bases, with 11 bases between them. Per the germline V gene, CDR1 is SGHRS and CDR2 is YFSETQ. There are 13 residues in the CDR3.

V is TRBV18 and J is TRBJ1-2, with D unresolved. The V gene's germline CDR1 is KGHSH and CDR2 LQKENI. CDR3 length equals 12 residues. V lost 6 bases to trimming and J lost 4 bases, with 9 bases between them. The CDR3 loop reads CASSTTSYGYTF. In DNA form, the CDR3 reads TGTGCCAGCTCTACCACCAGCTATGGCTACACCTTC. The variable domain in full, completed from reference TRBV18 and TRBJ1-2, reads NAGVMQNPRHLVRRRGQEARLRCSPMKGHSHVYWYRQLPEEGLKFMVYLQKENIIDESGMPKERFSAEFPKEGPSILRIQQVVRGDSAAYFCASSTTSYGYTFGSGTRLTVV.

This CDR3 is CAWSVLPANYGYTF. The DNA for the CDR3 is TGTGCCTGGAGTGTACTGCCCGCTAACTATGGCTACACCTTC. J is TRBJ1-2 and V is TRBV30, with no clear D. CDR1 and CDR2 from the germline V gene are GTSNPN and SVGIG (reference sequence). This CDR3 contains 14 residues. With 0 bases removed from V and 0 bases from J, the gap between germline ends came to 8 bases.

The V call is TRBV6-2 or TRBV6-3, the J call TRBJ1-6; 9 bases are shared with TRBD1. There are 16 residues in the CDR3. Germline V gene data show CDR1 as MNHEY and CDR2 as SVGEGT. J lost 10 bases, V lost 2 bases, and 9 bases had no gene match. The chain's CDR3 is CASSYETGGVDSPLHF. DNA for the CDR3: TGTGCCAGCAGTTACGAAACAGGGGGCGTAGACTCACCCCTCCACTTT.

Only one count was recorded for this clone. The chain has TRBV5-6 and TRBJ2-3; TRBD1 aligns across 10 bases. The germline V gene has CDR1 SGHDT and CDR2 YYEEEE. Germline trimming cut 7 bases from V and 3 bases from J; bases unmatched to any gene: 5. CDR3 length: 14 amino acids. This chain's CDR3 is CASGGQGKTDTQYF. The CDR3 nucleotides read TGTGCCAGCGGGGGACAGGGGAAAACAGATACGCAGTATTTT. The whole variable domain, remainder taken from reference TRBV5-6 and TRBJ2-3, is DAGVTQSPTHLIKTRGQQVTLRCSPKSGHDTVSWYQQALGQGPQFIFQYYEEEERQRGNFPDRFSGHQFPNYSSELNVNALLLGDSALYLCASGGQGKTDTQYFGPGTRLTVL.

The gene calls are TRBV4-2 and TRBJ1-1, with 7 nucleotides matching TRBD1. V trimming: 2 bases; J trimming: 11 bases; junction bases outside the gene matches: 5. CDR3 length: 12 amino acids. Germline V lookup: CDR1 LGHNA, CDR2 YNFKEQ. In DNA form, the CDR3 reads TGTGCCAGCAGCCAACCGACAGGGTTGGCTTTCTTT. This encodes CASSQPTGLAFF.

This sequence joins TRBV7-2 and TRBJ2-7, with 7 nucleotides matching TRBD2. This CDR3 contains 16 residues. CDR1 and CDR2 (germline): SGHTA, FQGNSA. With V trimmed by 5 bases and J by 4 bases, 14 bases remained unmatched. This CDR3 reads CASSAGNHWGGYEQYF. The DNA of the CDR3 is TGTGCCAGCAGCGCCGGGAACCATTGGGGAGGGTACGAGCAGTACTTC.

The chain carries TRBV7-9 and TRBJ1-5; D may be TRBD1 (5 bases). The CDR3 runs 15 residues. Germline V gives CDR1 SEHNR, CDR2 FQNEAQ (reference sequence). Trimming stripped 5 bases from V and 0 bases from J, with 11 bases between. CDR3 nucleotide sequence: TGTGCCAGCAGCGCCTCCAGGGTTAGCAATCAGCCCCAGCATTTT. Translating gives CASSASRVSNQPQHF.

The rearrangement joins TRBV30 to TRBJ2-7; tentative D call: TRBD2 (6 bases). Trimming left V 2 bases short and J 4 bases short, with 12 bases between. The CDR3 sequence is 13 residues long. CDR1 and CDR2 from the germline V gene are GTSNPN and SVGIG (reference sequence). CDR3 DNA sequence: TGTGCCTGGAGTCAAGACCGGGGGTACGAGCAGTACTTC. It translates to CAWSQDRGYEQYF. Combining the CDR3 with reference TRBV30 and TRBJ2-7 gives the whole variable domain SQTIHQWPATLVQPVGSPLSLECTVEGTSNPNLYWYRQAAGRGLQLLFYSVGIGQISSEVPQNLSASRPQDRQFILSSKKLLLSDSGFYLCAWSQDRGYEQYFGPGTRLTVT.

This chain uses TRBV15 with TRBJ2-7; 7 nucleotides line up with TRBD1. This CDR3 is built from 15 residues. The germline CDR1 and CDR2 sequences are LNHNV and YYDKDF (reference sequence). Unmatched junction bases numbered 5, after V lost 0 bases and J lost 3 bases. CDR3 sequence: CATSRDGTEVYEQYF. The CDR3 coding sequence is TGTGCCACCAGCAGAGACGGGACAGAGGTCTACGAGCAGTACTTC. The full variable domain, completed using reference TRBV15 and TRBJ2-7, is DAMVIQNPRYQVTQFGKPVTLSCSQTLNHNVMYWYQQKSSQAPKLLFHYYDKDFNNEADTPDNFQSRRPNTSFCFLDIRSPGLGDTAMYLCATSRDGTEVYEQYFGPGTRLTVT.

The rearrangement joins TRBV6-5 to TRBJ1-5; 7 bases match TRBD1. J lost 2 bases, V lost 4 bases, and 8 bases had no gene match. Germline V lookup: CDR1 MNHEY, CDR2 SVGAGI. The CDR3 consists of 16 residues. The CDR3 DNA follows: TGTGCCAGCAGTTGGGAGGAGGGGGCAGGCAATCAGCCCCAGCATTTT. Translated: CASSWEEGAGNQPQHF.

CDR3 residues: CASSFKGEETQYF. CDR3 nucleotide sequence: TGTGCCAGCAGTTTCAAAGGGGAAGAGACCCAGTACTTC. The genes are TRBV6-6 and TRBJ2-5; a weak D match, TRBD1 (5 bases). This CDR3 is 13 amino acids long. The V gene lost 4 bases and the J gene lost 3 bases, with 9 bases spanning the gap. CDR1 and CDR2 from the germline V gene are MNHNY and SVGAGI (reference sequence).

This CDR3 reads CASSRTGASGNTIYF. CDR3 nucleotide sequence: TGCGCCAGCAGCCGGACAGGGGCGTCTGGAAACACCATATATTTT. The chain joins TRBV5-1 to TRBJ1-3, with 9 positions matching TRBD1. This CDR3 spans 15 amino acids. Losses at the gene ends were 4 bases for V and 1 base for J; bases not matched to a gene: 3. Germline V gene data show CDR1 as SGHRS and CDR2 as YFSETQ.

The chain links TRBV5-4 to TRBJ2-2, with D maybe TRBD2 (5 bases). CDR3 size: 14 residues. Germline lookup yields CDR1 SGHNT and CDR2 YYREEE (reference sequence). Trimming cost V 1 base and J 6 bases, with 10 bases left between them. Here the CDR3 reads CASSLPNGAGELFF. CDR3 coding DNA: TGTGCCAGCAGCTTGCCAAACGGGGCCGGGGAGCTGTTTTTT.

The CDR3 DNA follows: TGTGCCAGCAGCCAACAGGGGTCTAATGAAAAACTGTTTTTT. The encoded protein is CASSQQGSNEKLFF. V usage is TRBV7-9 and J usage is TRBJ1-4; 7 bases align to TRBD1. The CDR3 spans 14 residues. J was trimmed by 3 bases and V by 5 bases; bases with no gene match: 3. Germline CDR1 and CDR2: SEHNR and FQNEAQ (reference sequence).

This chain uses TRBV7-9 with TRBJ1-6, with 8 positions matching TRBD1. The CDR3 totals 15 residues. With V trimmed by 5 bases and J by 10 bases, 10 bases remained unmatched. In germline, CDR1 is SEHNR, CDR2 FQNEAQ (reference sequence). This CDR3 reads CASSPPDRVHSPLHF. The DNA for the CDR3 is TGTGCCAGCAGCCCTCCGGACAGGGTTCACTCACCCCTCCACTTT. The full variable domain, completed using reference TRBV7-9 and TRBJ1-6, is DTGVSQNPRHKITKRGQNVTFRCDPISEHNRLYWYRQTLGQGPEFLTYFQNEAQLEKSRLLSDRFSAERPKGSFSTLEIQRTEQGDSAMYLCASSPPDRVHSPLHFGNGTRLTVT.

This sequence joins TRBV6-5 and TRBJ1-1; 9 positions match TRBD1. CDR3 length equals 15 residues. The V and J ends lost 7 bases and 6 bases, in that order; junction bases with no gene match: 12. In germline, CDR1 is MNHEY, CDR2 SVGAGI. For the CDR3, the DNA is TGTGCCAGCACTTTAAAGGACAGGGGTAGGTCTGAAGCTTTCTTT. This codes for CASTLKDRGRSEAFF.

The genes are TRBV6-2 or TRBV6-3 and TRBJ1-2, with D unresolved. V was clipped by 3 bases and J by 4 bases, with 15 bases between them. This CDR3 contains 15 residues. Looked up from germline, CDR1 is MNHEY and CDR2 is SVGEGT. The CDR3 region is CASSYLSDISYGYTF. Written as DNA, the CDR3 is TGTGCCAGCAGTTATTTATCCGACATAAGCTATGGCTACACCTTC.

The V and J genes are TRBV7-8 and TRBJ1-1; D unresolved. This CDR3 region has 14 residues. V shed 1 base and J shed 0 bases, with 6 bases lying between them. Germline assignment: CDR1 SGHVS and CDR2 FQNEAQ. CDR3 sequence reads: CASSLGSVNTEAFF. The CDR3 bases are TGTGCCAGCAGCTTAGGCTCGGTGAACACTGAAGCTTTCTTT.

The CDR3 loop reads CAISDPDSLQETQYF. The CDR3 region has the DNA TGTGCCATCAGTGATCCGGACAGCCTTCAAGAGACCCAGTACTTC. V gene TRBV10-3 combines with J gene TRBJ2-5, with a tentative D call TRBD1 (6 bases). Germline CDR1 reads ENHRY; CDR2 reads SYGVKD. V shed 3 bases and J shed 2 bases, with 13 bases lying between them. The CDR3 contains 15 residues.